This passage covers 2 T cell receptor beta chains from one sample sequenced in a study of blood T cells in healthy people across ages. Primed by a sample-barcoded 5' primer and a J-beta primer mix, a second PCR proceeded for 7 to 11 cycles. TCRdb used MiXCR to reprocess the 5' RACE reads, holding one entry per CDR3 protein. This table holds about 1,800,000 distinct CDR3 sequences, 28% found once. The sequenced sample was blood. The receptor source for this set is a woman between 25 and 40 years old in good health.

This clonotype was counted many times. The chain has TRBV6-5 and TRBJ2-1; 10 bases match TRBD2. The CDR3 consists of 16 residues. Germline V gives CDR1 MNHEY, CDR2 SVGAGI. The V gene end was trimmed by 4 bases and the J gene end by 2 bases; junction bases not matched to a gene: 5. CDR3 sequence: CASSSSLAGAYNEQFF. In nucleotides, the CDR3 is TGTGCCAGCAGTTCATCCCTAGCGGGGGCCTACAATGAGCAGTTCTTC.

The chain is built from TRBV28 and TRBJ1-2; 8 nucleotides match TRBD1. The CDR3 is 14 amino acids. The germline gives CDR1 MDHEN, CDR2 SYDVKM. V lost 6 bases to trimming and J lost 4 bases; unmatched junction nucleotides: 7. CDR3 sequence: CASSSHRGAYGYTF. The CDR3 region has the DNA TGTGCCAGCAGCTCTCACAGGGGGGCCTATGGCTACACCTTC.